This TCR beta chain was recorded in a study of cytomegalovirus exposure and HLA in healthy donors. The study's findings and limits: A few V segments could not be told apart, such as TRBV6-2 and TRBV6-3, and were left out. The authors confirmed in vitro that a few CMV-associated chains were specific for CMV antigens. Altogether, 160 or so TCR beta chains were recorded as cytomegalovirus-associated.

The PCR made use of 60 Vbeta and 13 Jbeta primers. In the original workflow: A later analysis tallied about 80 million unique TCR beta chains, approximately 11 million of them shared. Measured with immunoSEQ multiplex PCR; TCRdb has only the in-frame clones, and not every one. V and J calls and clone size are those listed in that table; D and trimming were worked out from the DNA. The table records 55,000 to 75,000 clones, about three quarters of them present only once. CDR3 length equals 15 residues. The germline gives CDR1 SGHTA, CDR2 FQGTGA. The V and J ends lost 5 bases and 2 bases, in that order; junction bases with no gene match: 3. On this clone: Its antigen remains unidentified.

The chain couples TRBV7-3 to TRBJ2-5; 12 positions agree with TRBD2. The source material was PBMCs. This receptor was obtained from a woman aged 25-40 years in good health and CMV-seropositive. Here the CDR3 DNA reads TGTGCCAGCAGCCCCCTAGCGGGAGGGCAAGAGACCCAGTACTTC. Protein sequence: CASSPLAGGQETQYF.